This entry describes one T cell receptor (beta chain). It has no known antigen specificity. Here the CDR3 omits its conserved ending phenylalanine or tryptophan, so a read error is the likely source. This sample is drawn from a study of tumor and adjacent non-tumor tissue in lung cancer (dated by TCRdb to between 2018 and 2020). In the study overall: Of the cohort, 12 patients had adenocarcinoma, 2 had squamous cell carcinoma and 1 had small cell lung cancer. Among the 15 or so patients, ages ranged from roughly 31 to 85 years, some ten were men and 5 were women, and disease was TNM stage I to III. TCRbeta CDR3 sequencing was performed on thirty paired specimens, with one tumor sample and one normal lung sample collected per patient. In total, sequencing yielded under 150 million productive TCRbeta reads, which works out to an average of about 4 million reads per sample. The study compared bulk TCRbeta repertoires from lung tumor tissue and matched distant non-tumor lung tissue of some 14 lung cancer patients. Study-wide findings and limitations: The sequencing platform is not named in the methods, and unique molecular identifiers are not mentioned. TCR diversity was significantly higher in younger patients, and greater tumor TCR diversity was associated with shorter overall survival and shorter disease-free survival. The top 100 clones made up a significantly larger cumulative share of the repertoire in normal lung than in tumor tissue. Only around 14 patients were in the cohort, and the authors stated that larger samples and more detailed clinical data are needed. Peripheral blood was not sequenced, so blood TCRbeta repertoires in these lung cancer patients were not examined. TCR diversity (inverse Simpson) was significantly higher in tumor than in normal lung tissue (roughly 430 vs 170, P = 0.0075, Mann-Whitney U test).

Relative to germline, V is missing 3 bases and J is missing 7 bases, with 6 bases of the junction outside any gene match. The germline V gene gives CDR1 as SQVTM and CDR2 as ANQGSEA. The CDR3 length equals 13 residues, ends included. The entry retains the CDR3 DNA only, 39 bases that are in frame from base 1. The library was generated by multiplex PCR. The sequencer listed for this sample is Illumina HiSeq 2500. TCRbeta libraries were constructed through three rounds of nested PCR with primers (Table S4) according to protocols modified from ARM-PCR. Before sequencing, PCR products of 200-500 bp were cut from the gel and purified using the QIAquick gel extraction kit. Concerning the study's data processing: Reads were cleaned with Trimmomatic, merged with FLASH into complete CDR3 sequences, and assigned to V(D)J germline segments with MiTCR. Clonal diversity was calculated as the inverse Simpson's index using VDJtools. In-frame sequences lacking a premature stop codon were counted as productive reads. TCRdb reprocessing: public reads trimmed at Q25 with fastp, clones called with MiXCR, in-frame beta chains kept. Entries are consolidated by CDR3 protein sequence, retaining the most common genes and DNA. Clone size and V and J calls follow TCRdb, not the original study. Across this sample there are over 85,000 distinct CDR3 sequences, with over 75% seen only once. The top ten hold more than 20% of the sample.

RNA was isolated from bulk, unsorted tissue, and RNA quality was assessed with a NanoDrop ND-1000 and an Agilent 2100. Donors were newly diagnosed lung cancer patients admitted for thoracic surgery in China between August and November 2014, without prior chemotherapy. Anyone who had undergone radiotherapy or chemotherapy before, or who had another cancer at the same time, was left out of the study. Surgical tissue pieces of about 1-2.3 cm3 were preserved in RNAlater solution and were kept at -80 degrees C until use. The TCR originated in a man in his sixties or seventies with non-small cell lung cancer. What was sequenced was lung tumor tissue. Recombination linked TRBV29-1 to TRBJ2-3, and 8 junctional nucleotides match TRBD2. In nucleotides, the sequence is TGCAGCGTTGAGGCGGGGGGAAAAAATACGCAGTATTTA. Protein translation: CSVEAGGKNTQYL.